The 15 T cell receptor beta chains below all came from one sample that was sequenced in a study of cytomegalovirus exposure and HLA in healthy donors. Use of 60 Vbeta and 13 Jbeta primers characterized the PCR. Produced via immunoSEQ multiplex PCR; TCRdb's table is partial and in-frame only. This table has over 150,000 clones, 70% to 80% appearing once. Input material: PBMCs. These TCRs come from a man aged 60 to 69 in good health and CMV-seronegative.

The chain employs TRBV7-2 and TRBJ1-3, with a weak D call TRBD1 (5 bases). Germline V gives CDR1 SGHTA, CDR2 FQGNSA. The CDR3 contains 13 residues. Trimming cost V 5 bases and J 4 bases, with 9 bases left between them. CDR3 sequence reads: CASSVHRGNTIYF. The CDR3 DNA is TGTGCCAGCAGCGTCCACAGGGGAAACACCATATATTTT.

The count of this clone is one. This chain links TRBV27 with TRBJ2-7; TRBD2 might be the D (6 bases). Germline V lookup: CDR1 MNHEY, CDR2 SMNVEV (reference sequence). The CDR3 runs 16 residues. V was pared by 6 bases and J by 2 bases, with 20 bases between. CDR3 in amino acids: CASSPLGAGLTYEQYF. The CDR3 DNA is TGTGCCAGCAGCCCCCTAGGCGCGGGGCTAACCTACGAGCAGTACTTC.

V is TRBV19 and J is TRBJ2-5; D is ambiguous. V lost 1 base to trimming and J lost 4 bases, with 7 bases between them. Germline loops: CDR1 LNHDA, CDR2 SQIVND (reference sequence). The CDR3 is 13 residues long. In nucleotides, the CDR3 is TGTGCCAGTAGTATAGGTCCCCTAGAGACCCAGTACTTC. Its translation is CASSIGPLETQYF.

The genes are TRBV30 and TRBJ1-1; D is unclear. Trimming pared 5 bases from V and 4 bases from J, leaving 17 bases between. CDR1 GTSNPN and CDR2 SVGIG come from the germline V gene (reference sequence). The CDR3 spans 14 residues. For the CDR3, the DNA is TGTGCCTGGGGAGGACTACCGGTAGGCACTGAAGCTTTCTTT. Protein: CAWGGLPVGTEAFF. Full variable domain (rest looked up from reference TRBV30 and TRBJ1-1): SQTIHQWPATLVQPVGSPLSLECTVEGTSNPNLYWYRQAAGRGLQLLFYSVGIGQISSEVPQNLSASRPQDRQFILSSKKLLLSDSGFYLCAWGGLPVGTEAFFGQGTRLTVV.

The chain is built from TRBV28 and TRBJ2-4, with no clear D. V was cut by 3 bases and J by 0 bases, with 6 bases left in between. The CDR3 is 14 residues long. Germline values: CDR1 MDHEN, CDR2 SYDVKM. CDR3 sequence (DNA): TGTGCCAGCAGTTTGTCGGGAGCCAAAAACATTCAGTACTTC. It translates to CASSLSGAKNIQYF.

This clone was counted between two and nine times. The chain employs TRBV5-1 and TRBJ2-5; 8 bases fit TRBD1. The end of the DNA is better explained by TRBJ2-7, so the J call may be wrong. The CDR3 consists of 15 residues. The germline V gene encodes CDR1 SGHRS and CDR2 YFSETQ. The CDR3 DNA reads as TGCGCCAGCAGCTTAGCACCGGGACAGGACTACGAGCAGTACTTC. Translated, it gives CASSLAPGQDYEQYF.

The rearrangement uses TRBV28 and TRBJ1-4; the D is unclear. V was pared by 2 bases and J by 4 bases, with 11 bases between. The germline V gene has CDR1 MDHEN and CDR2 SYDVKM. The CDR3 covers 15 residues. CDR3 sequence: CASSLRGSLNEKLFF. The DNA of the CDR3 is TGTGCCAGCAGTTTACGCGGCAGCCTTAATGAAAAACTGTTTTTT.

The chain recombines TRBV6-1 with TRBJ2-7; D is undetermined. The CDR3 runs to 15 residues. Trimming stripped 0 bases from V and 0 bases from J, with 9 bases between. In germline, CDR1 is MNHNS, CDR2 SASEGT. CDR3 sequence: CASSEAPGLSYEQYF. CDR3 DNA sequence: TGTGCCAGCAGTGAAGCGCCAGGCCTCTCCTACGAGCAGTACTTC.

Only one count was recorded for this clone. The gene calls are TRBV7-9 and TRBJ2-1, with a weak D call TRBD2 (5 bases). The germline gives CDR1 SEHNR, CDR2 FQNEAQ (reference sequence). Trimming took 7 bases from V and 9 from J, leaving 16 bases between them. The CDR3 totals 13 residues. The CDR3 sequence: CASNGQAEAEQFF. DNA of the CDR3: TGTGCCAGCAACGGTCAGGCGGAGGCTGAGCAGTTCTTC.

This clone came up once. The chain links TRBV5-4 to TRBJ1-2; TRBD1 aligns across 7 bases. The CDR3 covers 15 residues. CDR1 and CDR2 from the germline V gene are SGHNT and YYREEE (reference sequence). The V gene end was trimmed by 1 base and the J gene end by 5 bases; junction bases not matched to a gene: 8. CDR3 DNA: TGTGCCAGCAGCTTGAGCACAGGGGTTGGATATGGCTACACCTTC. Residues: CASSLSTGVGYGYTF.

This chain uses TRBV20-1 with TRBJ2-7; no reliable D call. The V end lost 2 bases, the J end lost 3 bases, and 5 bases lay between the germline ends. There are 11 residues in the CDR3. The germline V gene has CDR1 DFQATT and CDR2 SNEGSKA (reference sequence). The chain's CDR3 is CSARQDYEQYF. The CDR3 nucleotides are TGCAGTGCTAGACAGGACTACGAGCAGTACTTC.

This clone was detected once. The rearrangement links TRBV5-1 to TRBJ2-3; no definite D call. Trimming stripped 2 bases from V and 2 bases from J, with 6 bases between. CDR3 length: 13 residues. Looked up from germline, CDR1 is SGHRS and CDR2 is YFSETQ. The CDR3 nucleotides read TGCGCCAGCAGCTTTACTCCCACAGATACGCAGTATTTT. Encoded protein: CASSFTPTDTQYF.

This clone turned up a few times. The chain has TRBV7-2 and TRBJ2-7; D is ambiguous. This CDR3 is 12 amino acids long. Germline V lookup: CDR1 SGHTA, CDR2 FQGNSA. Deletions cut 3 bases from V and 0 bases from J, with 3 bases between. The chain's CDR3 is CASSFSSYEQYF. The CDR3 region has the DNA TGTGCCAGCAGCTTTAGCTCCTACGAGCAGTACTTC.

The chain employs TRBV30 and TRBJ1-1, with a tentative D call TRBD1 (6 bases). V was pared by 7 bases and J by 5 bases, with 8 bases between. CDR1 is GTSNPN and CDR2 is SVGIG in the germline V gene (reference sequence). This CDR3 has 10 amino acids. The CDR3 DNA reads TGTGCCTCGGACAGAACTGAAGCTTTCTTT. It encodes CASDRTEAFF.

The chain employs TRBV4-2 and TRBJ2-2; 12 bases agree with TRBD1. Germline V gene data show CDR1 as LGHNA and CDR2 as YNFKEQ. The CDR3 is 17 amino acids. With V trimmed by 1 base and J by 3 bases, 3 bases remained unmatched. In DNA form, the CDR3 reads TGTGCCAGCAGCCAAGTTGGGACAGGGGGCGACACCGGGGAGCTGTTTTTT. Residues: CASSQVGTGGDTGELFF.